This T cell receptor (beta chain) was captured in a study of blood T cell repertoires in COVID-19. The wider study: Researchers got acute and convalescent COVID-19 samples from the United States, Italy and Spain. Nucleic acid was either cDNA or gDNA, and it came from T cells, B-cell-depleted T cells, or PBMCs.

Two negative PCRs, clearance, or symptom resolution had been documented for recovered Cohort 3 donors. In the original processing: For nucleated cells, counts were estimated from reference gene primer amplification. Data came from immunoSEQ multiplex PCR; TCRdb stores just in-frame clones and leaves some out. The DNA was the basis for D and trimming; V, J and clone size are from that table. The profile covers under 300,000 clones, with 88% appearing a single time and approximately 3% taken by the ten largest. The V end lost 0 bases, the J end lost 4 bases, and 11 bases lay between the germline ends. CDR1 is SGDLS and CDR2 is YYNGEE in the germline V gene. The CDR3 length is 14 residues.

Input material: PBMCs or T cells enriched from blood (not recorded which). This chain uses TRBV9 with TRBJ2-7, with a possible D match to TRBD1 (5 bases). This TCR derives from a woman in her forties or fifties who had recovered from COVID-19. This CDR3 reads CASSVAQGPYEQYF. Here the CDR3 DNA reads TGTGCCAGCAGCGTAGCCCAGGGCCCATACGAGCAGTACTTC.